This passage covers 5 T cell receptor beta chains from one sample sequenced in a study of CD8 T cells in Susac syndrome. Random hexamers were used to reverse transcribe the RNA input (about 0.5 to 1 ug). TCRdb processed the immunoSEQ multiplex PCR reads anew with MiXCR; each CDR3 protein has one entry. The sample yields about 180,000 distinct CDR3 sequences, under 95% seen once. The sample was CD4+ T cells from PBMCs. Every receptor here comes from a human donor with multiple sclerosis.

The rearrangement links TRBV20-1 to TRBJ2-7; TRBD1 is a possible D gene (5 bases). CDR1 and CDR2 (germline): DFQATT, SNEGSKA (reference sequence). The CDR3 extends over 13 amino acids. Trimming pared 5 bases from V and 3 bases from J, leaving 14 bases between. CDR3 region: CSALPTESYEQYF. The CDR3 DNA reads as TGCAGTGCTCTTCCGACAGAGAGCTACGAGCAGTACTTC.

This chain connects TRBV24-1 to TRBJ1-5; 9 nucleotides match TRBD1. CDR3 length: 15 residues. V lost 4 bases and J lost 4; bases outside the gene matches: 4. Germline lookup yields CDR1 KGHDR and CDR2 SFDVKD. CDR3 in DNA: TGTGCCACCAGTGACCCCGGGACAGGGAATCAGCCCCAGCATTTT. Amino acids: CATSDPGTGNQPQHF.

The rearrangement uses TRBV12-3 or TRBV12-4 and TRBJ1-5; a weak D match, TRBD1 (6 bases). The ends were cut back, 0 bases at V and 5 bases at J, with 11 bases in the middle. The CDR3 contains 15 residues. The CDR3: CASSLASDSYQPQHF. The CDR3, as DNA: TGTGCCAGCAGTTTAGCGTCGGACAGTTATCAGCCCCAGCATTTT.

The rearrangement links TRBV6-6 to TRBJ1-3; a possible D gene is TRBD1 (6 bases). The germline gives CDR1 MNHNY, CDR2 SVGAGI (reference sequence). The V gene lost 6 bases and the J gene lost 4 bases, with 13 bases spanning the gap. The CDR3 totals 14 residues. The CDR3 loop is CASSFHREGNTIYF. The CDR3 DNA reads TGTGCCAGCAGCTTCCACAGGGAAGGAAACACCATATATTTT.

The chain links TRBV7-8 to TRBJ1-6; D possibly corresponds to TRBD1 (6 bases). CDR1 is SGHVS and CDR2 is FQNEAQ in the germline V gene. The V end lost 2 bases, the J end lost 6 bases, and 11 bases lay between the germline ends. The CDR3 totals 15 residues. CDR3 nucleotides: TGTGCCAGCAGCTTATCCGGGACATTTAATTCACCCCTCCACTTT. This translates into CASSLSGTFNSPLHF.